The subject of this entry is one T cell receptor beta chain. The data originate from a study of blood T cell repertoires in COVID-19. Study as a whole: Some COVID-19 samples were acute and others convalescent; all came from the United States, Italy and Spain. PBMCs, B-cell-depleted T cells, or T cells were the source of the cDNA or gDNA that made up the material.

The Seattle patients joined while their infection was active and were tracked longitudinally afterward. Study processing details: Cell counts per sample came from amplifying reference gene primers. Clones were sequenced by immunoSEQ multiplex PCR, and TCRdb holds only the in-frame ones, with some missing. V and J calls and clone size are copied from that table; D and trimming were computed from the DNA. This table holds 250,000 to 350,000 clones, around 89% found once. V dropped 1 base and J dropped 1; count of bases not matched to a gene: 3. CDR3 size: 17 residues. CDR1 is SGHTA and CDR2 is FQGNSA in the germline V gene.

V and J are TRBV7-2 and TRBJ2-1; 11 bases align to TRBD2. The TCR sequence derives from a woman between 50 and 59 years old with COVID-19, enrolled during active disease. Input material: peripheral blood. CDR3 in amino acids: CASSLGLAGLSYNEQFF. The CDR3 DNA follows: TGTGCCAGCAGCTTAGGACTAGCGGGACTTTCCTACAATGAGCAGTTCTTC.